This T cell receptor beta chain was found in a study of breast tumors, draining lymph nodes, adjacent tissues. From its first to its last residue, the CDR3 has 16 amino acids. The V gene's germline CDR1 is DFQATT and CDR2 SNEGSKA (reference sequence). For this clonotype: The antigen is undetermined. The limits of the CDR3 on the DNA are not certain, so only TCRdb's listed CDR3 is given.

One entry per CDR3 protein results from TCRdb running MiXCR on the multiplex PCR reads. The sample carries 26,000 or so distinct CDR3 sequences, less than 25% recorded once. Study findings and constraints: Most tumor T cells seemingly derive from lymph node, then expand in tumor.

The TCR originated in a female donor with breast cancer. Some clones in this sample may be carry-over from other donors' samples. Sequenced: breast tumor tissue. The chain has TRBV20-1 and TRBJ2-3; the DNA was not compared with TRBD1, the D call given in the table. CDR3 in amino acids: CSARVEWGQGADTRYF.